The following is a TCR beta chain sequence with its context. Its antigen is not identified. The sample originates from a study of shared clonotypes between healthy human individuals. Whole-study context: CD8 memory received one plate per donor, CD8 naive two, CD4 memory three and CD4 naive three. Findings of the study overall: The study sampled only blood, and tissue repertoires likely differ.

Naive CD8 cells, CD45RO-negative and positively selected for CCR7, excluded terminally differentiated effector memory CD45RA+ cells. In the original analysis: There were no quality scores in the junction-only immunoSEQ sequences, so filtering differed. This table comes from immunoSEQ multiplex PCR, and its TCRdb copy is limited to in-frame clones, with some not included. V and J calls and clone size are copied from that table; D and trimming were computed from the DNA. Of a few million clones listed, over 85% are singletons. This CDR3 spans 12 amino acids. The V segment lost 0 bases and the J segment 7 bases; nucleotides outside the gene matches: 0. Germline CDR1 reads SGHTA; CDR2 reads FQGNSA.

This clonotype originated in a man younger than 35 in good health. Some clones in this sample may be carry-over from other donors' samples. The V call is TRBV7-2, the J call TRBJ2-7; the match to TRBD2 covers 7 bases. Sequencing was performed on naive CD8+ T cells from PBMCs. The CDR3, as DNA: TGTGCCAGCAGCTTAGCGGGGGGGGAGCAGTACTTC. As protein: CASSLAGGEQYF.